The clone carrying this TCR beta chain was detected only once. The data were taken from a study of T cell repertoires in cytomegalovirus infection. From the reads, TCRdb called clonotypes with MiXCR, one entry per CDR3 protein. The sample has more than 150,000 distinct CDR3 sequences; roughly a fifth are singletons. The germline gives CDR1 SEHNR, CDR2 FQNEAQ (reference sequence). The CDR3 length is 15 residues. V gave up 3 bases and J gave up 6 bases; unmatched junction bases: 5. Sequencing used PBMCs. The J gene is TRBJ2-5, the V gene TRBV7-9; 12 bases agree with TRBD2. The source of this sequence is a human donor in good health (CMV status not recorded). Some clones in this sample may be carry-over from other donors' samples. The CDR3 DNA reads as TGTGCCAGCAGCTTCGGACTAGCGGGAACTAAGACCCAGTACTTC. This gives the protein CASSFGLAGTKTQYF.